This T cell receptor (beta chain) was identified during a study of control samples from healthy donors and cancer patients. V trimming: 0 bases; J trimming: 4 bases; junction bases outside the gene matches: 7. CDR1 and CDR2 (germline): SGHNT, YYREEE (reference sequence). The CDR3 is made up of 16 amino acids. Sequencing was performed with immunoSEQ multiplex PCR; in TCRdb, only in-frame clones are kept and a portion is missing. Of 65,000 to 95,000 clones listed, around 87% were seen once; the top ten hold around 18%. This clone has a single count. The gene calls are TRBV5-4 and TRBJ2-1; 7 positions agree with TRBD2. Input material: blood. The TCR comes from a man aged 50-59 years in good health. The CDR3 coding sequence is TGTGCCAGCAGCTTGGAGGGCGGGGGAAAATACAATGAGCAGTTCTTC. Its protein is CASSLEGGGKYNEQFF.